Presented here are 26 T cell receptor beta chains from one specimen sequenced in a study of cytomegalovirus exposure and HLA in healthy donors. The assay was immunoSEQ multiplex PCR, and TCRdb's table has in-frame clones only and misses some. The data contain approximately 220,000 clones, roughly 89% of them singletons. The sequenced sample consisted of PBMCs. The receptors derive from a man aged 18 to 35 in good health and CMV-seronegative.

This rearrangement joins TRBV29-1 to TRBJ2-2; 11 bases match TRBD2. CDR3 size: 15 residues. V shed 8 bases, J shed 6 bases, and the junction held 11 bases outside the gene matches. Germline CDR1 reads SQVTM; CDR2 reads ANQGSEA. The CDR3 DNA follows: TGCAGCTCCCGAGGGGTAGCGGGAGGGTCCGGGGAGCTGTTTTTT. This translates into CSSRGVAGGSGELFF.

The chain recombines TRBV5-1 with TRBJ2-7; a weak D match, TRBD1 (5 bases). The CDR3 runs 15 residues. Germline CDR1 SGHRS, CDR2 YFSETQ. The V end lost 1 base, the J end lost 6 bases, and 17 bases lay between the germline ends. Here the CDR3 DNA reads TGCGCCAGCAGCTTGTATCAGGGATTGGATCTCGAGCAGTACTTC. Protein sequence: CASSLYQGLDLEQYF. Supplemented by reference TRBV5-1 and TRBJ2-7, the full variable domain reads KAGVTQTPRYLIKTRGQQVTLSCSPISGHRSVSWYQQTPGQGLQFLFEYFSETQRNKGNFPGRFSGRQFSNSRSEMNVSTLELGDSALYLCASSLYQGLDLEQYFGPGTRLTVT.

The chain recombines TRBV4-3 with TRBJ2-1; tentative D call: TRBD2 (5 bases). V was cut by 0 bases and J by 5 bases, with 11 bases left in between. Germline CDR1 is LGHNA and CDR2 is YSLEER. This CDR3 comprises 15 residues. The CDR3 reads CASSQDRRADNEQFF. Here the CDR3 DNA reads TGCGCCAGCAGCCAAGATCGTCGAGCGGACAATGAGCAGTTCTTC.

The chain links TRBV7-9 to TRBJ2-7; TRBD2 might be the D (5 bases). V was pared by 5 bases and J by 6 bases, with 14 bases between. Germline V gives CDR1 SEHNR, CDR2 FQNEAQ (reference sequence). The CDR3 consists of 13 residues. The CDR3 spells CASSPGLDREQYF. CDR3 DNA sequence: TGTGCCAGCAGCCCCGGACTGGATCGCGAGCAGTACTTC.

V usage is TRBV18 and J usage is TRBJ2-3; the D gene is possibly TRBD2 (6 bases). This CDR3 is built from 15 residues. V was clipped by 6 bases and J by 5 bases, with 18 bases between them. In germline, CDR1 is KGHSH, CDR2 LQKENI. The CDR3, as DNA: TGTGCCAGCTCCCCCGGCGGGGTTGTGGGAGATACGCAGTATTTT. It translates to CASSPGGVVGDTQYF.

The chain couples TRBV6-5 to TRBJ2-7; 9 nucleotides match TRBD1. CDR1 is MNHEY, CDR2 SVGAGI, per germline. With V trimmed by 4 bases and J by 6 bases, 4 bases remained unmatched. The CDR3 runs 13 residues. The CDR3 nucleotides read TGTGCCAGCAGTTTGGGACAGGGAGGCGAGCAGTACTTC. Translating gives CASSLGQGGEQYF.

The chain couples TRBV19 to TRBJ2-2, with 9 nucleotides matching TRBD1. The CDR3 runs 15 residues. V shed 4 bases and J 1 base; nucleotides not matched to a gene: 1. Germline V gives CDR1 LNHDA, CDR2 SQIVND (reference sequence). CDR3 protein: CASSRDRVNTGELFF. The CDR3 coding sequence is TGTGCCAGTAGTAGGGACAGGGTGAACACCGGGGAGCTGTTTTTT.

The J gene is TRBJ1-5, the V gene TRBV19; D gene unclear. CDR3 size: 13 residues. The V gene's germline CDR1 is LNHDA and CDR2 SQIVND (reference sequence). Trimming removed 4 bases from V and 9 bases from J, with 13 bases in between. The CDR3 region is CASSKRSHWPQHF. CDR3 bases: TGTGCCAGTAGTAAGCGGTCTCATTGGCCCCAGCATTTT.

V and J are TRBV10-3 and TRBJ2-2, with TRBD2 matching over 8 bases. With 4 bases clipped from V and 3 bases from J, the junction kept 4 bases outside the gene matches. The CDR3 loop spans 15 amino acids. Germline CDR1 and CDR2: ENHRY and SYGVKD. The CDR3 DNA reads as TGTGCCATCAGTGGCCAACTAGCGGACACCGGGGAGCTGTTTTTT. Translated, it gives CAISGQLADTGELFF.

The V call is TRBV5-1, the J call TRBJ2-7, with 9 bases that match TRBD2. The CDR3 contains 15 residues. CDR1 and CDR2 from the germline V gene are SGHRS and YFSETQ. V lost 0 bases, J lost 7 bases, and 8 bases stayed unmatched. The CDR3 DNA sequence: TGCGCCAGCAGCTTGGCCGGCGGGGGGGCGCGGGAGCAGTACTTC. This codes for CASSLAGGGAREQYF. Full variable domain (outside the CDR3, taken from reference TRBV5-1 and TRBJ2-7): KAGVTQTPRYLIKTRGQQVTLSCSPISGHRSVSWYQQTPGQGLQFLFEYFSETQRNKGNFPGRFSGRQFSNSRSEMNVSTLELGDSALYLCASSLAGGGAREQYFGPGTRLTVT.

The gene calls are TRBV11-2 and TRBJ2-2, with TRBD1 as a possible D gene (7 bases). This CDR3 contains 15 residues. Germline V gene data show CDR1 as SGHAT and CDR2 as FQNNGV. With 4 bases removed from V and 3 bases from J, the gap between germline ends came to 12 bases. CDR3 in amino acids: CASSSGGPHTGELFF. CDR3 nucleotides: TGTGCCAGCAGCTCAGGGGGGCCTCACACCGGGGAGCTGTTTTTT.

In this sample, this clone turned up a few times. The chain joins TRBV6-1 to TRBJ1-5; D may be TRBD1 (5 bases). The germline V gene has CDR1 MNHNS and CDR2 SASEGT. With 7 bases removed from V and 3 bases from J, the gap between germline ends came to 10 bases. This CDR3 region has 13 residues. The CDR3 is CASTRQTNQPQHF. CDR3 bases: TGTGCCAGCACCCGACAGACCAATCAGCCCCAGCATTTT.

This chain uses TRBV6-5 with TRBJ2-5, with 12 bases fitting TRBD1. The trim removed 2 bases at V and 5 bases at J, leaving 3 bases unmatched. The length of the CDR3 is 15 residues. The germline gives CDR1 MNHEY, CDR2 SVGAGI. The CDR3 protein is CASSYRDRGLETQYF. In DNA, the CDR3 is TGTGCCAGCAGTTACAGGGACAGGGGGCTGGAGACCCAGTACTTC.

The gene calls are TRBV28 and TRBJ1-3; D gene unclear. V was clipped by 7 bases and J by 4 bases, with 8 bases between them. The CDR3 has 12 amino acids. Germline V gene sequence: CDR1 MDHEN, CDR2 SYDVKM. The CDR3 bases are TGTGCCAGCAATTATGGCGGAAACACCATATATTTT. Its translation: CASNYGGNTIYF.

The CDR3 here is CASSQGGTGGRSYGYTF. For the CDR3, the DNA is TGCGCCAGCAGCCAAGGGGGAACAGGGGGAAGAAGCTATGGCTACACCTTC. This chain uses TRBV4-1 with TRBJ1-2, with 8 nucleotides matching TRBD1. The CDR3 length is 17 residues. After removal of 1 base from V and 4 bases from J, the junction contained 11 bases not matched to a gene. The germline V gene encodes CDR1 MGHRA and CDR2 YSYEKL.

This sequence joins TRBV11-3 and TRBJ2-1; TRBD1 matches at 9 bases. Per germline, CDR1 SGHNT and CDR2 YENEEA. Unmatched junction bases numbered 9, after V lost 5 bases and J lost 7 bases. The CDR3 spans 15 residues. CDR3 residues: CASSRTGTGLNEQFF. The CDR3 region has the DNA TGTGCCAGCAGCCGTACCGGGACAGGGTTAAATGAGCAGTTCTTC.

V gene TRBV7-2 combines with J gene TRBJ2-1; D possibly corresponds to TRBD1 (6 bases). Germline loops: CDR1 SGHTA, CDR2 FQGNSA. V lost 4 bases and J lost 10, with 11 bases in between. The CDR3 runs to 12 residues. The CDR3 coding sequence is TGTGCCAGCAGCTACGTTGGGACAGAGCAGTTCTTC. Translated: CASSYVGTEQFF.

The table lists this clone with a few counts. The genes are TRBV7-2 and TRBJ1-2; TRBD1 matches 8 bases. V lost 4 bases, J lost 5 bases, and 6 bases stayed unmatched. Germline V gene sequence: CDR1 SGHTA, CDR2 FQGNSA. The CDR3 is 14 residues long. CDR3 in DNA: TGTGCCAGCAGCTCGAAAGGACAGGGATATGGCTACACCTTC. This encodes CASSSKGQGYGYTF. Variable domain in full (rest from reference TRBV7-2 and TRBJ1-2): GAGVSQSPSNKVTEKGKDVELRCDPISGHTALYWYRQSLGQGLEFLIYFQGNSAPDKSGLPSDRFSAERTGGSVSTLTIQRTQQEDSAVYLCASSSKGQGYGYTFGSGTRLTVV.

The chain employs TRBV2 and TRBJ2-3; 8 bases fit TRBD2. The CDR3 totals 18 residues. Unmatched junction bases numbered 10, after V lost 2 bases and J lost 0 bases. Germline-derived CDR1 and CDR2 are SNHLY and FYNNEI. The CDR3, as DNA: TGTGCCAGCAGTGAAAGCGCCCGGGAGGGAACTAGCACAGATACGCAGTATTTT. This encodes CASSESAREGTSTDTQYF.

The chain joins TRBV7-9 to TRBJ2-7, with 8 bases lining up with TRBD1. This CDR3 spans 15 amino acids. CDR1 is SEHNR and CDR2 is FQNEAQ in the germline V gene (reference sequence). J gave up 2 bases and V 3 bases, and 6 bases lay outside the gene matches. CDR3: CASSLNRGDPYEQYF. DNA for the CDR3: TGTGCCAGCAGCTTGAACAGGGGGGATCCCTACGAGCAGTACTTC.

The chain combines TRBV5-1 with TRBJ2-5; weak D call: TRBD1 (5 bases). This CDR3 contains 16 residues. Germline lookup yields CDR1 SGHRS and CDR2 YFSETQ. V was shortened by 0 bases and J by 5 bases, with 17 bases between the two germline ends. The CDR3 sequence: CASSLVPLGQRETQYF. The CDR3 DNA is TGCGCCAGCAGCTTGGTCCCCTTGGGGCAGAGGGAGACCCAGTACTTC.

J is TRBJ2-3 and V is TRBV11-2; D gene unclear. V was clipped by 2 bases and J by 6 bases, with 18 bases between them. The CDR3 consists of 16 residues. The germline CDR1 and CDR2 sequences are SGHAT and FQNNGV. The CDR3 DNA follows: TGTGCCAGCAGCTTAACTCTTACCCCAGCAGGTGATACGCAGTATTTT. The encoded protein is CASSLTLTPAGDTQYF.

The chain employs TRBV10-3 and TRBJ2-2; TRBD1 aligns across 9 bases. The J segment lost 3 bases and the V segment lost 8 bases, leaving 7 bases of the junction unmatched. In germline, CDR1 is ENHRY, CDR2 SYGVKD. The CDR3 totals 15 residues. The CDR3 region has the DNA TGTGCCATCGCCCCTTGGACAGGGGACACCGGGGAGCTGTTTTTT. Translated, it gives CAIAPWTGDTGELFF.

The J gene is TRBJ2-3, the V gene TRBV4-3; D is unclear. The CDR3 is 12 residues long. Germline V gene data show CDR1 as LGHNA and CDR2 as YSLEER. The V end lost 4 bases, the J end lost 7 bases, and 9 bases lay between the germline ends. The CDR3 sequence is CASSRTWHTQYF. CDR3 nucleotides: TGCGCCAGCAGCCGAACCTGGCATACGCAGTATTTT.

The chain uses TRBV6-5 and TRBJ1-1, with D unclear. Germline V gene lookup returns CDR1 MNHEY and CDR2 SVGAGI. This CDR3 is built from 13 residues. The V end lost 5 bases, the J end lost 5 bases, and 12 bases lay between the germline ends. CDR3 sequence reads: CASSGTGGTEAFF. The CDR3 nucleotides read TGTGCCAGCAGTGGTACGGGAGGTACTGAAGCTTTCTTT.

The gene calls are TRBV7-9 and TRBJ2-1, with 7 bases identical to TRBD2. V lost 3 bases, J lost 7 bases, and 12 bases stayed unmatched. Germline CDR1 reads SEHNR; CDR2 reads FQNEAQ (reference sequence). CDR3 size: 16 residues. Here the CDR3 reads CASSFQAGLADNEQFF. The CDR3 DNA is TGTGCCAGCAGCTTTCAAGCGGGATTGGCCGATAATGAGCAGTTCTTC. Variable domain in full (rest from reference TRBV7-9 and TRBJ2-1): DTGVSQNPRHKITKRGQNVTFRCDPISEHNRLYWYRQTLGQGPEFLTYFQNEAQLEKSRLLSDRFSAERPKGSFSTLEIQRTEQGDSAMYLCASSFQAGLADNEQFFGPGTRLTVL.